Below are 6 T cell receptor beta chains sequenced from a single sample in a study of cytomegalovirus exposure and HLA in healthy donors. The protocol was immunoSEQ multiplex PCR, while the TCRdb copy is restricted to in-frame clones and leaves out a portion. The sample has tens of thousands of clones, around 90% seen once; the top ten hold approximately 8.1%. The specimen was PBMCs. The receptors come from a woman aged 18-29 years in good health and CMV-seropositive.

This clone has only one observation. The rearrangement joins TRBV5-5 to TRBJ2-1; unclear D gene. Trimming shortened V by 5 bases and J by 2 bases, and 17 bases separated the two germline ends. The CDR3 runs 16 residues. The germline CDR1 and CDR2 sequences are SGHKS and YYEKEE (reference sequence). This CDR3 reads CASRLTVARPYNEQFF. In nucleotides, the CDR3 is TGTGCCAGCAGACTGACTGTTGCCCGCCCCTACAATGAGCAGTTCTTC. Full variable domain (outside the CDR3, taken from reference TRBV5-5 and TRBJ2-1): DAGVTQSPTHLIKTRGQQVTLRCSPISGHKSVSWYQQVLGQGPQFIFQYYEKEERGRGNFPDRFSARQFPNYSSELNVNALLLGDSALYLCASRLTVARPYNEQFFGPGTRLTVL.

This chain links TRBV6-1 with TRBJ1-6; TRBD1 is a possible D gene (5 bases). Germline V gene data show CDR1 as MNHNS and CDR2 as SASEGT. The CDR3 runs to 13 residues. V lost 10 bases, J lost 8 bases, and 15 bases lay in between. The CDR3: CATLGPTDSPLHF. The CDR3 DNA is TGTGCCACCTTGGGGCCCACCGATTCACCCCTCCACTTT.

The gene calls are TRBV5-1 and TRBJ2-3; TRBD1 matches 8 bases. Germline lookup yields CDR1 SGHRS and CDR2 YFSETQ. This CDR3 is built from 15 residues. V lost 2 bases to trimming and J lost 3 bases; unmatched junction nucleotides: 5. This chain's CDR3 is CASSFSGQGTDTQYF. The CDR3 DNA sequence: TGCGCCAGCAGCTTCAGTGGACAGGGTACAGATACGCAGTATTTT. Full variable domain (rest looked up from reference TRBV5-1 and TRBJ2-3): KAGVTQTPRYLIKTRGQQVTLSCSPISGHRSVSWYQQTPGQGLQFLFEYFSETQRNKGNFPGRFSGRQFSNSRSEMNVSTLELGDSALYLCASSFSGQGTDTQYFGPGTRLTVL.

This chain joins TRBV28 and TRBJ2-7, with a possible D match to TRBD2 (7 bases). Germline V gives CDR1 MDHEN, CDR2 SYDVKM. V gave up 3 bases and J gave up 2 bases, with 11 bases separating them. The CDR3 has 14 residues. The CDR3 nucleotides read TGTGCCAGCAGTTTCGGGGGGCGCCCCTACGAGCAGTACTTC. Its translation is CASSFGGRPYEQYF.

The chain joins TRBV28 to TRBJ1-2, with 7 bases that match TRBD1. From germline, CDR1 is MDHEN and CDR2 SYDVKM. V gave up 3 bases and J gave up 2 bases; unmatched junction bases: 6. The CDR3 spans 15 residues. The CDR3 region has the DNA TGTGCCAGCAGTTTCCGGGGACAGTTAAACTATGGCTACACCTTC. Translating it yields CASSFRGQLNYGYTF.

The chain uses TRBV7-8 and TRBJ2-1, with TRBD1 identical over 12 bases. Germline values: CDR1 SGHVS, CDR2 FQNEAQ. V lost 5 bases and J lost 6; bases outside the gene matches: 8. The CDR3 contains 16 residues. DNA of the CDR3: TGTGCCAGCAGCGGCTACGGGACAGGGGGCTTCAATGAGCAGTTCTTC. Its translation: CASSGYGTGGFNEQFF.